Following are 13 T cell receptor beta chains from one sample sequenced in a study of blood T cell repertoires in COVID-19. Repertoires were generated with immunoSEQ multiplex PCR, while TCRdb's copy carries only in-frame clones and drops some. The sample has approximately 280,000 clones, 75% to 95% seen once. The sequenced material came from peripheral blood. Source of these receptors: a woman aged 25 to 39 with COVID-19, enrolled during active disease.

This chain connects TRBV27 to TRBJ2-7, with D perhaps TRBD2 (5 bases). The ends were cut back, 2 bases at V and 6 bases at J, with 11 bases in the middle. The CDR3 is 13 amino acids. Germline CDR1 is MNHEY and CDR2 is SMNVEV (reference sequence). The CDR3 region is CASSLRGFGEQYF. CDR3 DNA sequence: TGTGCCAGCAGTTTACGAGGGTTCGGCGAGCAGTACTTC.

The J gene is TRBJ2-5, the V gene TRBV5-1, with D unclear. This CDR3 is built from 11 residues. Germline V gene lookup returns CDR1 SGHRS and CDR2 YFSETQ. V lost 4 bases and J 4 bases, leaving 5 bases between the germline ends. The CDR3 region has the DNA TGCGCCAGCAGCGCCGGAGAGACCCAGTACTTC. It yields the protein CASSAGETQYF.

The chain recombines TRBV6-5 with TRBJ2-2; TRBD1 matches at 7 bases. This CDR3 region has 14 residues. V dropped 6 bases and J dropped 5; count of bases not matched to a gene: 6. The germline gives CDR1 MNHEY, CDR2 SVGAGI. DNA of the CDR3: TGTGCCAGCAGCAACCGACAGGGTACCGGGGAGCTGTTTTTT. Amino acids: CASSNRQGTGELFF.

The chain combines TRBV27 with TRBJ2-1, with 10 positions matching TRBD2. The J segment lost 8 bases and the V segment lost 5 bases, leaving 6 bases of the junction unmatched. The CDR3 has 14 amino acids. Germline values: CDR1 MNHEY, CDR2 SMNVEV (reference sequence). CDR3 amino acids: CASSPSGSSDEQFF. The CDR3 DNA sequence: TGTGCCAGCAGTCCTAGCGGGAGCAGCGATGAGCAGTTCTTC.

V usage is TRBV28 and J usage is TRBJ2-7, with 8 bases aligning to TRBD1. Germline assignment: CDR1 MDHEN and CDR2 SYDVKM. The CDR3 is 14 amino acids. J gave up 4 bases and V 6 bases, and 8 bases lay outside the gene matches. CDR3 sequence (DNA): TGTGCCAGCAGCCCAGGGGGCGCAGCATACGAGCAGTACTTC. This sequence encodes CASSPGGAAYEQYF.

The gene calls are TRBV6-5 and TRBJ1-5; possible D gene TRBD1, 5 bases. V lost 7 bases and J 3 bases, leaving 16 bases between the germline ends. The germline V gene encodes CDR1 MNHEY and CDR2 SVGAGI. This CDR3 has 15 amino acids. The DNA of the CDR3 is TGTGCCAGCACCGAAAGGGCAGGGTACAATCAGCCCCAGCATTTT. Its translation is CASTERAGYNQPQHF.

The chain carries TRBV4-1 and TRBJ1-2; a possible D gene is TRBD1 (5 bases). The CDR3 is 14 residues long. Germline CDR1 MGHRA, CDR2 YSYEKL. Trimming removed 3 bases from V and 2 bases from J, with 10 bases in between. The CDR3 DNA sequence: TGCGCCAGCAGCCAGCCGGGACTCAACTATGGCTACACCTTC. The encoded protein is CASSQPGLNYGYTF.

Here the CDR3 reads CASSGGLNQPQHF. The CDR3 DNA is TGTGCCAGCAGTGGGGGGCTCAATCAGCCCCAGCATTTT. The V and J genes are TRBV2 and TRBJ1-5; maybe TRBD1 (6 bases). There are 13 residues in the CDR3. Trimming pared 4 bases from V and 3 bases from J, leaving 7 bases between. CDR1 SNHLY and CDR2 FYNNEI come from the germline V gene.

This chain uses TRBV10-1 with TRBJ1-5, with TRBD1 matching over 7 bases. V gave up 6 bases and J gave up 7 bases; unmatched junction bases: 6. Germline V lookup: CDR1 WNHNN, CDR2 SYGVQD (reference sequence). This CDR3 has 13 amino acids. The CDR3 protein is CASRTQGRQPQHF. DNA for the CDR3: TGCGCCAGCAGGACACAGGGGAGACAGCCCCAGCATTTT.

This chain connects TRBV6-5 to TRBJ2-7, with 11 bases aligning to TRBD2. The J segment lost 5 bases and the V segment lost 6 bases, leaving 6 bases of the junction unmatched. CDR1 MNHEY and CDR2 SVGAGI come from the germline V gene. The CDR3 runs 14 residues. In nucleotides, the CDR3 is TGTGCCAGCAGGGAGGGACTAGCGGACGACGAGCAGTACTTC. Amino acid sequence: CASREGLADDEQYF.

The chain carries TRBV25-1 and TRBJ2-2; D is perhaps TRBD2 (7 bases). CDR3 length equals 17 residues. The germline V gene encodes CDR1 MGHDK and CDR2 SYGVNS. Trimming pared 5 bases from V and 10 bases from J, leaving 26 bases between. In DNA form, the CDR3 reads TGTGCCAGCAGTACCCTAGGGGGGACTACTTCTAAGCCGGAGCTGTTTTTT. Translation: CASSTLGGTTSKPELFF.

CDR3 sequence reads: CASWTSGSGTGELFF. The CDR3 DNA reads as TGTGCCAGTTGGACTAGCGGGAGCGGCACCGGGGAGCTGTTTTTT. The rearrangement uses TRBV19 and TRBJ2-2, with 13 bases lining up with TRBD2. This CDR3 has 15 amino acids. V shed 8 bases, J shed 4 bases, and the junction held 4 bases outside the gene matches. Germline V gene sequence: CDR1 LNHDA, CDR2 SQIVND (reference sequence).

The V call is TRBV19, the J call TRBJ1-4, with D perhaps TRBD1 (6 bases). The ends were cut back, 4 bases at V and 10 bases at J, with 22 bases in the middle. Germline lookup yields CDR1 LNHDA and CDR2 SQIVND (reference sequence). The CDR3 runs 16 residues. CDR3 loop: CASSKPDSPGKRKLFF. CDR3 DNA: TGTGCCAGTAGTAAGCCGGACAGCCCGGGGAAGAGAAAACTGTTTTTT.